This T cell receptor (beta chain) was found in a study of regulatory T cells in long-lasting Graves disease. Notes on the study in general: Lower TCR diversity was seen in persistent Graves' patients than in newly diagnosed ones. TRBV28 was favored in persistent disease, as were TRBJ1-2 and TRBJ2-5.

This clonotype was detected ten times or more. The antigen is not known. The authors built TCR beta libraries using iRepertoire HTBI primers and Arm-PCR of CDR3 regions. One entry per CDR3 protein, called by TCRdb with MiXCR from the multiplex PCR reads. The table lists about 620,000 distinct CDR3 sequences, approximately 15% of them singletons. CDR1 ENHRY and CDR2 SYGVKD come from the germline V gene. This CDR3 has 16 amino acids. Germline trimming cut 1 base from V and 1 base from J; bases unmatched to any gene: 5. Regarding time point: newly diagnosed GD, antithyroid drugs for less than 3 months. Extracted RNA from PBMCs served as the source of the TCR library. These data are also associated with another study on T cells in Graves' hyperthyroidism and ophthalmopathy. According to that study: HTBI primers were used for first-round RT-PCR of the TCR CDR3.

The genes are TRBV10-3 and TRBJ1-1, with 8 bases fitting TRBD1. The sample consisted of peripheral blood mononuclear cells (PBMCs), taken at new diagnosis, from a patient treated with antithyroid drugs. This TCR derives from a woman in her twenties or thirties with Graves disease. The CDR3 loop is CAISELTGQGNTEAFF. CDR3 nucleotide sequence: TGTGCCATCAGTGAGTTAACCGGACAGGGGAACACTGAAGCTTTCTTT.